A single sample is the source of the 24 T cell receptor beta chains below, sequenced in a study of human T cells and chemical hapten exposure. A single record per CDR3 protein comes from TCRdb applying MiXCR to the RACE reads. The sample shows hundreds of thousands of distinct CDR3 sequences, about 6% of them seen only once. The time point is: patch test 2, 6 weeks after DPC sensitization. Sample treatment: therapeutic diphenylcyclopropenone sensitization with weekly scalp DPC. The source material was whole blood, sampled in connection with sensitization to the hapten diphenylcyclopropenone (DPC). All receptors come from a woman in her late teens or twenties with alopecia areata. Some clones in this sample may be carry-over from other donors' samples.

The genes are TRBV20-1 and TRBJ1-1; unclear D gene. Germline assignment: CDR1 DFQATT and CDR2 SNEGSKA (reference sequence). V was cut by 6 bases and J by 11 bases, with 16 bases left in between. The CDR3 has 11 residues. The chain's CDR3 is CSAETIGDAFF. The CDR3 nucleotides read TGCAGTGCCGAGACGATAGGTGACGCTTTCTTT.

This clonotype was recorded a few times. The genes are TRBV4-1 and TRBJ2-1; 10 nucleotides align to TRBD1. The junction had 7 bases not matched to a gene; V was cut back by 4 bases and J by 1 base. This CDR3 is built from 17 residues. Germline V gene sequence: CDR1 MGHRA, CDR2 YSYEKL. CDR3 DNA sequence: TGCGCCAGCAGCCTGACCAGGGGACAGGGGTCCTACAATGAGCAGTTCTTC. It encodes CASSLTRGQGSYNEQFF.

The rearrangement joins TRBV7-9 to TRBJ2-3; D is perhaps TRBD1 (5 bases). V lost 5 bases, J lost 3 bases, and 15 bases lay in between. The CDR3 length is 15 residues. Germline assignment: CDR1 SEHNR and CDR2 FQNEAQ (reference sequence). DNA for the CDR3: TGTGCCAGCAGCCCTTGGTCGACAGCGACAGATACGCAGTATTTT. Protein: CASSPWSTATDTQYF. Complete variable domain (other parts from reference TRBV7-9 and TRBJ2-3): DTGVSQNPRHKITKRGQNVTFRCDPISEHNRLYWYRQTLGQGPEFLTYFQNEAQLEKSRLLSDRFSAERPKGSFSTLEIQRTEQGDSAMYLCASSPWSTATDTQYFGPGTRLTVL.

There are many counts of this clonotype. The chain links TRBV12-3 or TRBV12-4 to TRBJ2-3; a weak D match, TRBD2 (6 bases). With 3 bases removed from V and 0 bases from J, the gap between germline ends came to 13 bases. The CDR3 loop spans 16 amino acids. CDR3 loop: CASSLDRRGSTDTQYF. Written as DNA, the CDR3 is TGTGCCAGCAGTTTGGACCGGCGGGGTAGCACAGATACGCAGTATTTT.

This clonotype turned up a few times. CDR3 region: CASSLSGDVGDTQYF. The CDR3 DNA sequence: TGTGCCAGCAGCCTTAGCGGGGACGTTGGAGATACGCAGTATTTT. This sequence joins TRBV7-9 and TRBJ2-3; 8 bases fit TRBD2. Germline CDR1 SEHNR, CDR2 FQNEAQ (reference sequence). Losses at the gene ends were 5 bases for V and 5 bases for J; bases not matched to a gene: 9. This CDR3 has 15 amino acids.

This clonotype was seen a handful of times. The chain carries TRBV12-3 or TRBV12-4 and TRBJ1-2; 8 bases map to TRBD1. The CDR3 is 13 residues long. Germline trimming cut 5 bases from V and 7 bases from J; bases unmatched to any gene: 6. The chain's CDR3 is CASSPRQGFGYTF. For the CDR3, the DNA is TGTGCCAGCAGTCCCAGACAGGGGTTTGGCTACACCTTC.

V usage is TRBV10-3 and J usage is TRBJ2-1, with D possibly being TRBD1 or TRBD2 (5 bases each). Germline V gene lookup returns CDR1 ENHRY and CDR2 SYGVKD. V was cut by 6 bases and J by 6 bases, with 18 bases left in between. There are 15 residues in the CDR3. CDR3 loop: CAIRPTGADANEQFF. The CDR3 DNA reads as TGTGCCATCAGGCCCACCGGGGCGGACGCCAATGAGCAGTTCTTC.

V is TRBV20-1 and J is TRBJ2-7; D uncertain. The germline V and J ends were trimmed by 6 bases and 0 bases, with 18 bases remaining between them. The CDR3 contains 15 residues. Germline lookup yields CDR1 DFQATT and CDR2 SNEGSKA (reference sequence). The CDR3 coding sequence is TGCAGTGCCCCACCACTCGGGTGGACCTCCTACGAGCAGTACTTC. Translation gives CSAPPLGWTSYEQYF.

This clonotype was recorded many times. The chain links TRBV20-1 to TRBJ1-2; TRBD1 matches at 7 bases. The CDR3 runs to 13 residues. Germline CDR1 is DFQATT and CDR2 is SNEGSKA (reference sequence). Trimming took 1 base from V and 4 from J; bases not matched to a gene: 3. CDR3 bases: TGCAGTGCTAGAGCTGACAGGGTCTATGGCTACACCTTC. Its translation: CSARADRVYGYTF.

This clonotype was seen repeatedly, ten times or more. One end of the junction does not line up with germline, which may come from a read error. CDR3 in amino acids: CASSPGQGMNTEAFF. CDR3 DNA: TGCGCCAGCAGCCCCGGACAGGGGATGAACACTGAAGCTTTCTTT. The J gene is TRBJ1-1, the V gene TRBV27; 9 bases map to TRBD1. This CDR3 contains 15 residues. Per the germline V gene, CDR1 is MNHEY and CDR2 is SMNVEV (reference sequence).

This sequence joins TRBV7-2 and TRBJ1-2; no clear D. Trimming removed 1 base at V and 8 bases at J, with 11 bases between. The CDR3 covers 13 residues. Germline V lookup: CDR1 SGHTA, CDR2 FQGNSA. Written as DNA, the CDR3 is TGTGCCAGCAGCTTAGTGTTATCGCGCGGCTACACCTTC. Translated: CASSLVLSRGYTF.

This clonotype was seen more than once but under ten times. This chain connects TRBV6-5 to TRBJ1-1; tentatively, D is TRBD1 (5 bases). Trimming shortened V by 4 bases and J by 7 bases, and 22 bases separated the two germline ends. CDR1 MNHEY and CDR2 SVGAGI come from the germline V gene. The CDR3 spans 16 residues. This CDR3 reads CASSFRPTVLTGEAFF. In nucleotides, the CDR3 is TGTGCCAGCAGTTTCAGACCGACAGTTCTAACGGGTGAAGCTTTCTTT.

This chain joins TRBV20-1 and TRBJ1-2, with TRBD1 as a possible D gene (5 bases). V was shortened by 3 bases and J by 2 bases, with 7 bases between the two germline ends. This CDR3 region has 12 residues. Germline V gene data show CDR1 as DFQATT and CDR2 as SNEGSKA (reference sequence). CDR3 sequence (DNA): TGCAGTGCTAGGGGGGAGAACTATGGCTACACCTTC. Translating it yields CSARGENYGYTF.

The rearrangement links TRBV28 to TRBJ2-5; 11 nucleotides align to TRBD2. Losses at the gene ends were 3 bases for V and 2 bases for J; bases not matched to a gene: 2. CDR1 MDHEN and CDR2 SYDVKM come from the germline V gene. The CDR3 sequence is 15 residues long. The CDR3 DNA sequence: TGTGCCAGCAGTTTCCGGACTAGCGGGCAAGAGACCCAGTACTTC. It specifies CASSFRTSGQETQYF.

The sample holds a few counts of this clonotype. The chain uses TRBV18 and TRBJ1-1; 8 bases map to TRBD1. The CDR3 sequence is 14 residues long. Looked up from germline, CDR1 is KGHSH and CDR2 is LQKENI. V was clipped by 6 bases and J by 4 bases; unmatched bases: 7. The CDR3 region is CASSPTGGFTEAFF. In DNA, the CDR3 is TGTGCCAGCTCCCCCACAGGGGGATTCACTGAAGCTTTCTTT.

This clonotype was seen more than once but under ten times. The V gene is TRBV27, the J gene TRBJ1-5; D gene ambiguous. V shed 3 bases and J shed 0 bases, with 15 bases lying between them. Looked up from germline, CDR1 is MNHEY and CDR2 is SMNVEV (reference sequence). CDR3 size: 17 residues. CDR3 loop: CASSFRGGGISNQPQHF. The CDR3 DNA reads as TGTGCCAGCAGTTTTCGGGGAGGAGGGATTAGCAATCAGCCCCAGCATTTT.

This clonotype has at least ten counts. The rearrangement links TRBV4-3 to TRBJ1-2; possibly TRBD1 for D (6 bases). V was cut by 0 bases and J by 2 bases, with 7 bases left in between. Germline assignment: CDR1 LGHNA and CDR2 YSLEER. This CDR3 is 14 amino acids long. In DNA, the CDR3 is TGCGCCAGCAGCCAAGAGACAGGAAACTATGGCTACACCTTC. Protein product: CASSQETGNYGYTF.

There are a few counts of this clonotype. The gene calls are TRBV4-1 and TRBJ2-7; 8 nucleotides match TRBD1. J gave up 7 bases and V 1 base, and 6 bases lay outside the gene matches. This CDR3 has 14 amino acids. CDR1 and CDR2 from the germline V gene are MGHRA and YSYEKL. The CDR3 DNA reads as TGCGCCAGCAGCCAAGGTCCAGGGGGCGAGGAGCAGTACTTC. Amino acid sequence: CASSQGPGGEEQYF.

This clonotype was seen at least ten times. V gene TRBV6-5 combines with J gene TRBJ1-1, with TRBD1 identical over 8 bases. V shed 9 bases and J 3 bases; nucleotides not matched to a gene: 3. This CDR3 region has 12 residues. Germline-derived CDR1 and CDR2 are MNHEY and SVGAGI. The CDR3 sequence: CASTGGDTEAFF. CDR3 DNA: TGTGCCAGTACAGGGGGGGACACTGAAGCTTTCTTT.

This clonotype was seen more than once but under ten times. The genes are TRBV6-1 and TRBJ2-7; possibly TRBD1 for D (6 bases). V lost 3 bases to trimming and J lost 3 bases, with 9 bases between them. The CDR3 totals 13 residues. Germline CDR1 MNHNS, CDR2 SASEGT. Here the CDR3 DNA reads TGTGCCAGCAGTGATCCACAGGGCTACGAGCAGTACTTC. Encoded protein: CASSDPQGYEQYF.

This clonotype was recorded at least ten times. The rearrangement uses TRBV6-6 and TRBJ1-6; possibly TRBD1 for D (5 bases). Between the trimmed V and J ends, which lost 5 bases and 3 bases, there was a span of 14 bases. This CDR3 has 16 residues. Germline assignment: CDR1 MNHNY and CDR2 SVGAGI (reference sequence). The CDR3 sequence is CASSARVGGYNSPLHF. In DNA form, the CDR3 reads TGTGCCAGCAGTGCCCGTGTGGGGGGCTATAATTCACCCCTCCACTTT.

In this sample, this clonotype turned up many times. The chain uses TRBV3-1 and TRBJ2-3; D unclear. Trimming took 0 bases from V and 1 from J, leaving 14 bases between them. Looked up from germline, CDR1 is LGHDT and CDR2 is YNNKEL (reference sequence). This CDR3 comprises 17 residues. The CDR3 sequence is CASSQDGDRSRTDTQYF. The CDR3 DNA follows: TGTGCCAGCAGCCAAGACGGTGATAGGAGTCGCACAGATACGCAGTATTTT.

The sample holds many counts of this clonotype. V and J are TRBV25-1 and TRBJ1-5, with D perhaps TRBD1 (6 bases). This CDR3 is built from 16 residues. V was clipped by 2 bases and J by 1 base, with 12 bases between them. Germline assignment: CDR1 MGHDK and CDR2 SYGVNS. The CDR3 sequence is CASSEEAGASNQPQHF. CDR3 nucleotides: TGTGCCAGCAGTGAAGAGGCAGGGGCAAGCAATCAGCCCCAGCATTTT.

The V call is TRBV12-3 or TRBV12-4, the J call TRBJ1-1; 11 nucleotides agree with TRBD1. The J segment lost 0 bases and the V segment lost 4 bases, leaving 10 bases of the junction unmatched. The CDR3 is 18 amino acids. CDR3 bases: TGTGCCAGCAGTTACCACTCCGGGACAGGGGGGATGAACACTGAAGCTTTCTTT. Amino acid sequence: CASSYHSGTGGMNTEAFF.